The sequence of this T cell receptor (beta chain) was determined in a study of siplizumab effects on memory and regulatory T cells. Study-level findings and limits: Confirmation that proliferating Tregs from siplizumab cultures had suppressive function was not obtained. Reactions containing siplizumab showed mappable alloreactive CD4+ clones averaging approximately 73% Treg-derived, versus about 27% in controls. There appeared to be greater diversity in naive T cells than in memory cells, and naive T cells seemed major contributors to the alloresponse.

Germline loops: CDR1 SEHNR, CDR2 FQNEAQ (reference sequence). V lost 5 bases, J lost 4 bases, and 11 bases lay in between. The CDR3 spans 14 residues. Some clones are missing from TCRdb's copy, which holds only in-frame ones; the method was immunoSEQ multiplex PCR. Here the sample spans about 94,000 clones, around 94% being singletons. Comment on this clone: Its antigen is still unknown.

V and J are TRBV7-9 and TRBJ2-2, with D perhaps TRBD1 (6 bases). Sequences were obtained from non-Treg CD4+ T cells sorted from blood. The receptor was isolated from a human donor in good health. The CDR3 protein is CASSPQGRTGELFF. CDR3 coding DNA: TGTGCCAGCAGCCCACAGGGTCGCACCGGGGAGCTGTTTTTT.